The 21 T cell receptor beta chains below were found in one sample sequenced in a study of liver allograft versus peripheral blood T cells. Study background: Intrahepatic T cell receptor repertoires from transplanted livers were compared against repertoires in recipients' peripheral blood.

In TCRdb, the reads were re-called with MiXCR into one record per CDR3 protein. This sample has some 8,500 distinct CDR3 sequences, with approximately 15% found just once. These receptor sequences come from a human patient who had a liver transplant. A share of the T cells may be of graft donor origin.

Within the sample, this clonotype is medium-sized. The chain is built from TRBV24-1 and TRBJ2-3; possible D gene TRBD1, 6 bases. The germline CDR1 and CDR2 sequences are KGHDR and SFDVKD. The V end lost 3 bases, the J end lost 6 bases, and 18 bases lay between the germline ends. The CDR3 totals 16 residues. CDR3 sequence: CATSDPTAGAGDTQYF. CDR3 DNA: TGTGCCACCAGTGATCCCACGGCAGGGGCTGGGGATACGCAGTATTTT.

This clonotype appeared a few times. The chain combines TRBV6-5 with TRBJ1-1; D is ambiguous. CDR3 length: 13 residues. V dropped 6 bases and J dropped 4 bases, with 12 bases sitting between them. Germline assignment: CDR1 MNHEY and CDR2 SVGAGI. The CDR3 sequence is CASSPRVGTEAFF. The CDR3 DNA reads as TGTGCCAGCAGCCCCCGGGTAGGCACTGAAGCTTTCTTT.

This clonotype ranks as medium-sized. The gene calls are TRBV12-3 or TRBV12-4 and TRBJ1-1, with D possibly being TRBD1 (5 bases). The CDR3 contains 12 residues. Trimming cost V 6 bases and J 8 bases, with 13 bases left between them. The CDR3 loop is CASRGTGWEAFF. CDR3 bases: TGTGCCAGCAGGGGGACGGGATGGGAAGCTTTCTTT.

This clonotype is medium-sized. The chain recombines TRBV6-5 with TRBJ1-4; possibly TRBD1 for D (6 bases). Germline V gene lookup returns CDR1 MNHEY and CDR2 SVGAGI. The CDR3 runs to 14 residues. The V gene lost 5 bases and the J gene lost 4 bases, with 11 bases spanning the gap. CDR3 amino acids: CASSGGVGNEKLFF. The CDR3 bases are TGTGCCAGCAGTGGGGGCGTCGGTAATGAAAAACTGTTTTTT.

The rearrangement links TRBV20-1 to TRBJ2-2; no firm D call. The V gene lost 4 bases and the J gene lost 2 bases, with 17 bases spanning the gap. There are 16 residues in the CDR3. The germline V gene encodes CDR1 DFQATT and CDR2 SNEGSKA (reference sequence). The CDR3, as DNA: TGCAGTGCTAAGTTGACCGGGTCGAAAAACACCGGGGAGCTGTTTTTT. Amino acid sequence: CSAKLTGSKNTGELFF.

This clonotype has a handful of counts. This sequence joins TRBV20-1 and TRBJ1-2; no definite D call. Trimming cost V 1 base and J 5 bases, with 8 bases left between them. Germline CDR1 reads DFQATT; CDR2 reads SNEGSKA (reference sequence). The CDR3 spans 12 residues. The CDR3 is CSARAGAYGYTF. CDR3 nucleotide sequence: TGCAGTGCTAGAGCGGGAGCATATGGCTACACCTTC.

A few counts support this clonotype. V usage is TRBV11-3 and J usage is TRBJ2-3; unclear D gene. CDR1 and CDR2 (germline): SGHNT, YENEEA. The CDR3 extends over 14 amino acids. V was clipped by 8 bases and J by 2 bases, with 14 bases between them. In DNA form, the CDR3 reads TGTGCCAGCGGCCAGGTACAGAACACAGATACGCAGTATTTT. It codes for CASGQVQNTDTQYF.

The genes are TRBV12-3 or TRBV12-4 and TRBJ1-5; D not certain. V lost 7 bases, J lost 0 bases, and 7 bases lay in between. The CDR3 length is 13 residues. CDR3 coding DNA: TGTGCCAGCACCCTTTCTAGCAATCAGCCCCAGCATTTT. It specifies CASTLSSNQPQHF.

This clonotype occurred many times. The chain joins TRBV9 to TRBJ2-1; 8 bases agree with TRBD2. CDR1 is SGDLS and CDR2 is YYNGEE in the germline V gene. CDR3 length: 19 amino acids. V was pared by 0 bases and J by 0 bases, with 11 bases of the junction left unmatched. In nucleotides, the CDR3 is TGTGCCAGCAGCGTAGGCGGTAGCGGGGCCTCTAGCTCCTACAATGAGCAGTTCTTC. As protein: CASSVGGSGASSSYNEQFF.

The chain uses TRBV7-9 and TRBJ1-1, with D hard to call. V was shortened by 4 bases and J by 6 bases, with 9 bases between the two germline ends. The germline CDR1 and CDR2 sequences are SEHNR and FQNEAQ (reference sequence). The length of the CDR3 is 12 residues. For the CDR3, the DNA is TGTGCCAGCAGCTCAAATAACCCTGAAGCTTTCTTT. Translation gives CASSSNNPEAFF.

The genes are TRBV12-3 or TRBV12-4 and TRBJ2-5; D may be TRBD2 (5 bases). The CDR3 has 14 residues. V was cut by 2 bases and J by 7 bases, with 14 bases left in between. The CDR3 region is CASSLQDSAGTQYF. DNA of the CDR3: TGTGCCAGCAGTTTACAGGATTCGGCGGGGACCCAGTACTTC.

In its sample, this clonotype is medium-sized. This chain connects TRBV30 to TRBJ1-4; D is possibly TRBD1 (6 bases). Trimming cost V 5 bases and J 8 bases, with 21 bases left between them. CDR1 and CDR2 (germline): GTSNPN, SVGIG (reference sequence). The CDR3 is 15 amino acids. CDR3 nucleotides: TGTGCCTGGGGACCGAACAGGGTTTGGCGGGAAAAACTGTTTTTT. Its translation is CAWGPNRVWREKLFF.

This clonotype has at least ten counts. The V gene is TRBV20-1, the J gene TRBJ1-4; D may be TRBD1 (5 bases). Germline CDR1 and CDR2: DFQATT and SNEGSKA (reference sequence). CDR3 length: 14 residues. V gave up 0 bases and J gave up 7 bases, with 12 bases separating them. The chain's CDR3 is CSAREGGGSEKLFF. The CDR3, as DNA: TGCAGTGCTAGAGAGGGGGGAGGGAGTGAAAAACTGTTTTTT.

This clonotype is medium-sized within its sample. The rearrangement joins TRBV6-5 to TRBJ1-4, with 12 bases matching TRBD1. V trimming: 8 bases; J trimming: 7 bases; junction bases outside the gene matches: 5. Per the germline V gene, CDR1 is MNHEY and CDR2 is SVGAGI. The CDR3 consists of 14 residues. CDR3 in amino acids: CASGDRGRSEKLFF. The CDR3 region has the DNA TGTGCCAGCGGGGACAGGGGGCGCAGTGAAAAACTGTTTTTT.

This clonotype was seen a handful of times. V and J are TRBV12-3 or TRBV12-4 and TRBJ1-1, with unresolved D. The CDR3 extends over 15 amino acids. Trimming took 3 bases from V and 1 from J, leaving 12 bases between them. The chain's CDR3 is CASSFLVMGNTEAFF. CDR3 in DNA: TGTGCCAGCAGTTTCCTGGTGATGGGGAACACTGAAGCTTTCTTT.

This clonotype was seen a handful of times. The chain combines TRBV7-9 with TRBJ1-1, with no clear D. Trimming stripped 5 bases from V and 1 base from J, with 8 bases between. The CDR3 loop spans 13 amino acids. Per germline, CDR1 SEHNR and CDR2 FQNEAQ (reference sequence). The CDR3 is CASSRNTNTEAFF. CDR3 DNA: TGTGCCAGCAGCCGGAACACGAACACTGAAGCTTTCTTT. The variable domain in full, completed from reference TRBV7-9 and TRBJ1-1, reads DTGVSQNPRHKITKRGQNVTFRCDPISEHNRLYWYRQTLGQGPEFLTYFQNEAQLEKSRLLSDRFSAERPKGSFSTLEIQRTEQGDSAMYLCASSRNTNTEAFFGQGTRLTVV.

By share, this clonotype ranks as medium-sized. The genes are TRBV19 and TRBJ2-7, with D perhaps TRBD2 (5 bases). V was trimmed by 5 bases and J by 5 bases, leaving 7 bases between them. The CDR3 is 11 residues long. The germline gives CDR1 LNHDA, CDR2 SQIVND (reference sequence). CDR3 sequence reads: CASSDYDEQYF. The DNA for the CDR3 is TGTGCCAGTAGTGACTATGACGAGCAGTACTTC. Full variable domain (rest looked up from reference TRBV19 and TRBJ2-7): DGGITQSPKYLFRKEGQNVTLSCEQNLNHDAMYWYRQDPGQGLRLIYYSQIVNDFQKGDIAEGYSVSREKKESFPLTVTSAQKNPTAFYLCASSDYDEQYFGPGTRLTVT.

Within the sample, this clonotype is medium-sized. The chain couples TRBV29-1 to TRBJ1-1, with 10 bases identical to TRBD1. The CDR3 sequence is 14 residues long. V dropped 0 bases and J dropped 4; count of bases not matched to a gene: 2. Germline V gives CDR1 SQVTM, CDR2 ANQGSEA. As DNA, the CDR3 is TGCAGCGTTGAAGAGGGGACAGGGGTCACTGAAGCTTTCTTT. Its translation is CSVEEGTGVTEAFF.

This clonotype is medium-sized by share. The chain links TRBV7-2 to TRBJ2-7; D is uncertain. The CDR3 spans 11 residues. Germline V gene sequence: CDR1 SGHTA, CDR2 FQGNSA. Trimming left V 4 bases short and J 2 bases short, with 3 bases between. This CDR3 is CASSSPYEQYF. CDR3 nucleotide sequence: TGTGCCAGCAGCTCTCCCTACGAGCAGTACTTC.

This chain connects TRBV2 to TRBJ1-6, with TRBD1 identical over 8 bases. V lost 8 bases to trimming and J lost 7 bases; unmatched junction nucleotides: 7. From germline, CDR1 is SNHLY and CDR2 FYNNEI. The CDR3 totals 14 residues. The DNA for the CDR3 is TGTGCCAGCTTTCCAGGGGGCGAGAATTCACCCCTCCACTTT. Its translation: CASFPGGENSPLHF.

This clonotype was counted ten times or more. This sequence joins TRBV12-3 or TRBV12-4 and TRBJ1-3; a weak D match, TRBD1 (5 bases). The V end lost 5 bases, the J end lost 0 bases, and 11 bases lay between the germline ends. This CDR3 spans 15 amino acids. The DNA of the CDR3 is TGTGCCAGCAGTCCGGACATCGCCTCTGGAAACACCATATATTTT. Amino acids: CASSPDIASGNTIYF.